This TCR beta chain was captured in a study of OX40 agonist ivuxolimab in advanced cancers. This clone is a singleton in its sample. The antigen is undetermined. Study results and limitations: Clones of CD4+ and CD8+ blood T cells grew by week 6 at doses of 0.1 to 3.0 mg/kg. In general, CD8+ T cells held more expanded clones than CD4+ did, on average.

Sequenced by immunoSEQ multiplex PCR; TCRdb stores in-frame clones only, minus some. The sample yields about 26,000 clones, roughly 77% seen once. CDR3 length: 14 residues. Trimming at V came to 4 bases and at J to 4 bases, leaving 5 bases not matched to a gene. Germline V gene lookup returns CDR1 SEHNR and CDR2 FQNEAQ (reference sequence). The origin of this receptor is an adult with an advanced solid tumor such as melanoma, head and neck, liver or kidney cancer. The material sequenced was CD4+ or CD8+ T cells sorted from blood, taken in a trial of the OX40 agonist ivuxolimab. The J gene is TRBJ2-3, the V gene TRBV7-9; 7 bases match TRBD2. CDR3 amino acids: CASSSRTSPDTQYF. CDR3 DNA: TGTGCCAGCAGCTCGCGGACTAGTCCAGATACGCAGTATTTT.